Below are 2 T cell receptor beta chains sequenced from a single sample in a study of OX40 agonist ivuxolimab in advanced cancers. The method was immunoSEQ multiplex PCR; TCRdb's version includes in-frame clones alone and lacks a portion of them. The sample carries approximately 68,000 clones, around 88% recorded once. The starting material was CD4+ or CD8+ T cells sorted from blood, obtained in a trial of the OX40 agonist ivuxolimab. These receptors all come from an adult with an advanced solid tumor such as melanoma, head and neck, liver or kidney cancer.

This clone was seen only once. The chain employs TRBV4-2 and TRBJ2-6; a possible D gene is TRBD2 (6 bases). Trimming took off 3 bases at V and 0 bases at J, with 9 bases between the two ends. The CDR3 is 16 amino acids. From germline, CDR1 is LGHNA and CDR2 YNFKEQ. CDR3: CASSHDGSSGANVLTF. In DNA, the CDR3 is TGTGCCAGCAGCCACGACGGGAGCTCTGGGGCCAACGTCCTGACTTTC.

As DNA, the CDR3 is TGCAGCGTTAGGGTCCCGTCGGATACGCAGTATTTT. Its protein is CSVRVPSDTQYF. The V call is TRBV29-1, the J call TRBJ2-3; D not resolved. In germline, CDR1 is SQVTM, CDR2 ANQGSEA. V dropped 5 bases and J dropped 6 bases, with 12 bases sitting between them. CDR3 length: 12 residues.